This is a list of T cell receptor beta chains from one sample in a study of PD-1 blockade in classical Hodgkin lymphoma. Profiling relied on immunoSEQ multiplex PCR, and the TCRdb table lists in-frame clones only, not all of them. The data show more than 45,000 clones, 73% seen once. This specimen was peripheral blood mononuclear cells (PBMCs), taken before the second cycle of nivolumab. The receptors derive from a human donor with classical Hodgkin lymphoma. Both conserved end residues are part of each CDR3. The order of the fields is D gene, J gene, V gene, clone size, CDR3 protein, CDR3 DNA. D genes are given only for firm matches. A clone size is listed for some rows: how often the clone was seen (once, few, many), or a class if it is expanded.

TRBD1 TRBJ2-1 TRBV7-3 - CASSQMGQGKSEQFF TGTGCCAGCAGCCAAATGGGACAGGGGAAATCTGAGCAGTTCTTC
- TRBJ1-5 TRBV10-3 - CAISETSDRQPQHF TGTGCCATCAGTGAGACATCCGACAGACAGCCCCAGCATTTT
- TRBJ2-3 TRBV6-5 - CASRPGGLLTDTQYF TGTGCCAGCAGACCAGGGGGGCTTCTCACAGATACGCAGTATTTT
TRBD2 TRBJ2-7 TRBV28 few CASRPTGTSGPYEQYF TGTGCCAGCAGACCTACAGGGACTAGCGGCCCCTACGAGCAGTACTTC
- TRBJ2-1 TRBV19 - CASSVEGTFRNEQFF TGTGCCAGTAGTGTCGAGGGGACCTTCAGGAATGAGCAGTTCTTC
TRBD2 TRBJ2-1 TRBV19 - CASSISLAVYNEQFF TGTGCCAGTAGTATCTCACTAGCGGTTTACAATGAGCAGTTCTTC
- TRBJ1-1 TRBV30 - CAWSVRGGPQEAFF TGTGCCTGGAGTGTACGTGGAGGGCCCCAGGAAGCTTTCTTT
TRBD2 TRBJ2-3 TRBV4-3 - CASSQVASGEVGDTQYF TGCGCCAGCAGCCAAGTGGCTAGCGGGGAGGTGGGAGATACGCAGTATTTT
TRBD2 TRBJ2-7 TRBV9 - CASSASSGRAHEQYF TGTGCCAGCAGCGCTTCTAGCGGGAGGGCCCACGAGCAGTACTTC
TRBD2 TRBJ2-3 TRBV27 - CASSPRTSGFGASTDTQYF TGTGCCAGCAGTCCTCGGACTAGCGGGTTTGGGGCTAGCACAGATACGCAGTATTTT
- TRBJ1-1 TRBV7-2 few CASSLWTVPAMNTEAFF TGTGCCAGCAGCTTGTGGACAGTCCCCGCCATGAACACTGAAGCTTTCTTT
- TRBJ2-1 TRBV28 - CASTSDPGEQFF TGTGCCAGCACCTCGGACCCTGGTGAGCAGTTCTTC
- TRBJ2-5 TRBV27 - CASSPGFWETQYF TGTGCCAGCAGCCCCGGGTTTTGGGAGACCCAGTACTTC
- TRBJ2-3 TRBV19 - CASSDRGSGTDTQYF TGTGCCAGTAGCGACCGGGGAAGCGGCACAGATACGCAGTATTTT
- TRBJ2-2 TRBV19 few CASKEVFLARTGELFF TGTGCCAGTAAGGAGGTCTTCCTGGCCAGGACCGGGGAGCTGTTTTTT
- TRBJ2-5 TRBV2 once CASGREGETQYF TGTGCCAGCGGCAGGGAAGGAGAGACCCAGTACTTC
- TRBJ2-5 TRBV28 - CASSGGLATETQYF TGTGCCAGCAGTGGGGGGCTAGCGACAGAGACCCAGTACTTC
TRBD2 TRBJ2-1 TRBV11-2 - CASSLETSGNEQFF TGTGCCAGCAGCTTAGAAACTAGCGGCAATGAGCAGTTCTTC
- TRBJ2-1 TRBV9 - CASSVGGQNYSYNEQFF TGTGCCAGCAGCGTAGGCGGCCAAAACTACTCCTACAATGAGCAGTTCTTC
- TRBJ2-3 TRBV6-4 - CASSLTGTDTQYF TGTGCCAGCAGCTTAACAGGGACAGATACGCAGTATTTT
- TRBJ2-1 TRBV4-1 - CASSQDRGGARSYNEQFF TGCGCCAGCAGCCAAGATAGAGGGGGGGCAAGGTCCTACAATGAGCAGTTCTTC
- TRBJ2-2 TRBV27 - CASSLSLTAGELFF TGTGCCAGCAGTTTATCGCTAACAGCCGGGGAGCTGTTTTTT
- TRBJ2-1 TRBV7-9 few CASSLSENNEQFF TGTGCCAGCAGCTTGAGCGAGAACAATGAGCAGTTCTTC
TRBD1 TRBJ1-1 TRBV14 - CASCMGQGTEAFF TGTGCCAGTTGTATGGGACAGGGCACTGAAGCTTTCTTT
TRBD1 TRBJ2-2 TRBV11-2 - CASSPRQGVVTGELFF TGTGCCAGCAGCCCGCGACAGGGGGTAGTGACCGGGGAGCTGTTTTTT
TRBD1 TRBJ1-5 TRBV6-1 - CASSERGQDNQPQHF TGTGCCAGCAGTGAAAGGGGGCAGGATAATCAGCCCCAGCATTTT
- TRBJ2-3 TRBV7-9 - CASSFDSGITDTQYF TGTGCCAGCAGCTTTGATAGCGGAATTACAGATACGCAGTATTTT
TRBD1 TRBJ2-6 TRBV5-1 - CASSRTGSGANVLTF TGCGCCAGCAGCCGGACAGGGTCTGGGGCCAACGTCCTGACTTTC